A selection of T cell receptor beta chains follows, all from one sample in a study of shared clonotypes between healthy human individuals. Libraries were prepared by immunoSEQ multiplex PCR; TCRdb keeps only in-frame clonotypes and omits some of them. The sample shows about 95,000 clones, around two thirds of them seen only once. The sequenced material came from memory CD8+ T cells sorted from blood. The receptor set was obtained from a man younger than 45 in good health. Both conserved end residues are part of each CDR3. D genes are given only for firm matches. Size values are once, few and many counts, or a class for expanded clones, and some rows have none.

TRBV7-8	.	once	TRBJ2-7	TGTGCCAGCAGCTTAGTGGGGGGCTACGAGCAGTACTTC	CASSLVGGYEQYF
TRBV7-6	.	.	TRBJ1-4	TGTGCCAGCAGCTTAGTGGACACGGATGAAAAACTGTTTTTT	CASSLVDTDEKLFF
TRBV19	.	.	TRBJ1-5	TGTGCCAGTAGTATATTCAGGGGTAGCAATCAGCCCCAGCATTTT	CASSIFRGSNQPQHF
TRBV7-7	.	.	TRBJ2-7	TGTGCTAGCAGCCAGACACCTTGGCGCGGGCAGTACTTC	CASSQTPWRGQYF
TRBV5-1	.	.	TRBJ2-3	TGCGCCAGCAGCTTGGCGGGGCCAGGTTGGGATACGCAGTATTTT	CASSLAGPGWDTQYF
TRBV19	TRBD2	.	TRBJ2-1	TGTGCCAGTAGTATGACTAGCGGGAGGCACCCGAATGAGCAGTTCTTC	CASSMTSGRHPNEQFF
TRBV19	.	.	TRBJ2-3	TGTGCCAGTAGTATGGTCAGCGTGACAGATACGCAGTATTTT	CASSMVSVTDTQYF
TRBV15	.	.	TRBJ1-2	TGTGCCACCAGCAGAGAAAACGGACTGGTCGATGGTGGTGGCTACACCTTC	CATSRENGLVDGGGYTF
TRBV2	TRBD1	.	TRBJ1-2	TGTGCCAGCAGTTATCCGGACAGGACTTTGGGGTATGGCTACACCTTC	CASSYPDRTLGYGYTF
TRBV7-8	TRBD1	medium-sized	TRBJ1-5	TGTGCCAGCAGCATTGACGGACAGGGAGGGGATCAGCCCCAGCATTTT	CASSIDGQGGDQPQHF
TRBV18	TRBD2	few	TRBJ2-7	TGTGCCAGCTCACCCGGGACTAGCGGGAACTCCGAGCAGTACTTC	CASSPGTSGNSEQYF
TRBV11-2	.	once	TRBJ2-1	TGTGCCAGCAGTCTCCGAACGGGGCCCTACAATGAGCAGTTCTTC	CASSLRTGPYNEQFF
TRBV27	.	.	TRBJ2-1	TGTGCCAGCAGTCAAGAAAGCCTGAACGCCTACAATGAGCAGTTCTTC	CASSQESLNAYNEQFF
TRBV6-5	TRBD2	.	TRBJ2-1	TGTGCCAGCAGTTACGGACTAGCGGGAGGCAATGAGCAGTTCTTC	CASSYGLAGGNEQFF
TRBV29-1	.	.	TRBJ1-1	TGCAGCGTTTGGGAGGTGAACACTGAAGCTTTCTTT	CSVWEVNTEAFF